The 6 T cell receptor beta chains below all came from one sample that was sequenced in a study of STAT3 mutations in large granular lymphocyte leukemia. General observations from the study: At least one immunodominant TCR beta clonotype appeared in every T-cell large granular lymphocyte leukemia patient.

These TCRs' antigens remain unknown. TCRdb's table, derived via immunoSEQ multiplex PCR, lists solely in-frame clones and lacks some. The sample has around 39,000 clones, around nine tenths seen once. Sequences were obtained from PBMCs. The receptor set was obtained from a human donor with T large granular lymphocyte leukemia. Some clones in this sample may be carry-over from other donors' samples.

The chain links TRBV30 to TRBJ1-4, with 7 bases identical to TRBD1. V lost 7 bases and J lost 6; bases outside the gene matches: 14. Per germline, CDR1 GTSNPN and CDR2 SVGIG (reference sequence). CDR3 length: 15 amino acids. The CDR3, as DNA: TGTGCCTCCGACAGGGCGGGGGAGGTAGATGAAAAACTGTTTTTT. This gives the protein CASDRAGEVDEKLFF. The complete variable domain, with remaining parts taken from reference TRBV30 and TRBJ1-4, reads SQTIHQWPATLVQPVGSPLSLECTVEGTSNPNLYWYRQAAGRGLQLLFYSVGIGQISSEVPQNLSASRPQDRQFILSSKKLLLSDSGFYLCASDRAGEVDEKLFFGSGTQLSVL.

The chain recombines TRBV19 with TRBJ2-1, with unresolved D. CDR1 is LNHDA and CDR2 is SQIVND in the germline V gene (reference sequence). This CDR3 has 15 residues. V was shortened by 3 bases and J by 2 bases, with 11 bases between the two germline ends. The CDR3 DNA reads TGTGCCAGTAGTATTGGAGTCAGCCCCTACAATGAGCAGTTCTTC. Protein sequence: CASSIGVSPYNEQFF. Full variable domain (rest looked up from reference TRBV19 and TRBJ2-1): DGGITQSPKYLFRKEGQNVTLSCEQNLNHDAMYWYRQDPGQGLRLIYYSQIVNDFQKGDIAEGYSVSREKKESFPLTVTSAQKNPTAFYLCASSIGVSPYNEQFFGPGTRLTVL.

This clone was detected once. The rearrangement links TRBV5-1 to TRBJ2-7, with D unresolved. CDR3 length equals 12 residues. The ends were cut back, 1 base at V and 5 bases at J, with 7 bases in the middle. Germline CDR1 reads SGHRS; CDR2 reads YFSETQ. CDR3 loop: CASSLIRDEQYF. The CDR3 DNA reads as TGCGCCAGCAGCTTGATACGGGACGAGCAGTACTTC.

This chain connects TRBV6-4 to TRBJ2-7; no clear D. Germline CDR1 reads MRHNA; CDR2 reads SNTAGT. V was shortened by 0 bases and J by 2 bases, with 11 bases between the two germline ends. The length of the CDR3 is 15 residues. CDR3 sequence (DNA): TGTGCCAGCAGTGACTCTCAGCCCAAACCCTACGAGCAGTACGTC. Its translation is CASSDSQPKPYEQYV.

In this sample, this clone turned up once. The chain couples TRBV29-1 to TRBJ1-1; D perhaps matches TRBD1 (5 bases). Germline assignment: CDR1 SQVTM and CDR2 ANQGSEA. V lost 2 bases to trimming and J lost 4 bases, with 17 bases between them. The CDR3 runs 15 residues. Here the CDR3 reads CSVEKRAGLGTEAFF. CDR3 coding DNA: TGCAGCGTTGAAAAAAGGGCAGGGCTCGGCACTGAAGCTTTCTTT.

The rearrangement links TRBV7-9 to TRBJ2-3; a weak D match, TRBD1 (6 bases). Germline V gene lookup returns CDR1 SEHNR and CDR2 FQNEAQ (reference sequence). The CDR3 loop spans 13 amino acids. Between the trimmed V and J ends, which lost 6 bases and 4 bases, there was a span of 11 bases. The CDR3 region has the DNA TGTGCCAGCAGTTCCACAGGGTCAGATACGCAGTATTTT. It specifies CASSSTGSDTQYF.